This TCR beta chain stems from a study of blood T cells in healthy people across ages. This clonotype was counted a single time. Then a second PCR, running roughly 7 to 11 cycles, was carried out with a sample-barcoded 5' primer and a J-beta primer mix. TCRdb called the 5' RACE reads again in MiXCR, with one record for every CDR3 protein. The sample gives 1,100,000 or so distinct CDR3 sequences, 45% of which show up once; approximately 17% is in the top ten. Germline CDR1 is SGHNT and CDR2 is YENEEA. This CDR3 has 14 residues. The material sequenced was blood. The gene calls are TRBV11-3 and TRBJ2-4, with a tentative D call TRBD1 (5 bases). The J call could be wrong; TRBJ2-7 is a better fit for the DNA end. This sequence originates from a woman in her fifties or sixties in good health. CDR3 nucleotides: TGTGCCAGCAGCTTAGTCTCAGGGTCCCACGAGCAGTACTTC. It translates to CASSLVSGSHEQYF.